The sequence of this TCR beta chain was determined in a study of CD8 T cells in Susac syndrome. CDR1 LNHDA and CDR2 SQIVND come from the germline V gene (reference sequence). The length of the CDR3 is 15 residues. Between the trimmed V and J ends, which lost 4 bases and 5 bases, there was a span of 17 bases. High-throughput TCR beta sequencing covered peripheral CD8+ and CD4+ T cells. When the RNA was reverse transcribed, random hexamers were used with an input of 0.5 to 1 ug. TCRdb itself ran the immunoSEQ multiplex PCR reads through MiXCR, one entry per CDR3 protein. In the table there are 120,000 or so distinct CDR3 sequences, roughly 94% of which are singletons.

V gene TRBV19 combines with J gene TRBJ1-2, with D unresolved. This TCR derives from a human donor in good health. Source material: CD4+ T cells from PBMCs. CDR3 in amino acids: CASSNRAGGTYGYTF. The CDR3 nucleotides read TGTGCCAGTAGTAACCGGGCCGGAGGTACGTATGGCTACACCTTC.